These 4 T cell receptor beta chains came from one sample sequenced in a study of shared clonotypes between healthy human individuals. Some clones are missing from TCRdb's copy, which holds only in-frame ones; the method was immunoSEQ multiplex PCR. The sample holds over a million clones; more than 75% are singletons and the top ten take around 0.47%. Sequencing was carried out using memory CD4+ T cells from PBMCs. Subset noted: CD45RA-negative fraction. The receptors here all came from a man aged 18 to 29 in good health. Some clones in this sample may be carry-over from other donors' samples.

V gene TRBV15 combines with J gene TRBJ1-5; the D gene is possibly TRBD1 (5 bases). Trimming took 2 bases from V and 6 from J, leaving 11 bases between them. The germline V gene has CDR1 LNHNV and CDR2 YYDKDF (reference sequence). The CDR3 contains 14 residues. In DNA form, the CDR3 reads TGTGCCACCAGCAGACCGGGGGGGGTTCAGCCCCAGCATTTT. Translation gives CATSRPGGVQPQHF.

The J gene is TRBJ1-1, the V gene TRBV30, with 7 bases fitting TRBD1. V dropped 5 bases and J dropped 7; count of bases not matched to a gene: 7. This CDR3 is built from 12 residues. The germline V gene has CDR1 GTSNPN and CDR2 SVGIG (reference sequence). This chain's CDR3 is CAWAGTAFEAFF. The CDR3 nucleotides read TGTGCCTGGGCCGGGACAGCCTTTGAAGCTTTCTTT.

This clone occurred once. The CDR3, as DNA: TGTGCCAGAAGCTTACCGGGACTAGCGGATAACAATGAGCAGTTCTTC. Translating gives CARSLPGLADNNEQFF. The gene calls are TRBV5-3 and TRBJ2-1; 11 bases are shared with TRBD2. TRBV5-3 is an open reading frame, and its role is uncertain. This CDR3 contains 16 residues. V lost 2 bases and J lost 5; bases outside the gene matches: 6.

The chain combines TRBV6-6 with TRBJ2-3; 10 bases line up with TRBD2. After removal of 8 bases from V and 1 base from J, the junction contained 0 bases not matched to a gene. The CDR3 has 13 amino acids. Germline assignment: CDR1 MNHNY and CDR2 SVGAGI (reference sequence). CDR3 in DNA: TGTGCCAGCGGACTAGCGGGCACAGATACGCAGTATTTT. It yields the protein CASGLAGTDTQYF.